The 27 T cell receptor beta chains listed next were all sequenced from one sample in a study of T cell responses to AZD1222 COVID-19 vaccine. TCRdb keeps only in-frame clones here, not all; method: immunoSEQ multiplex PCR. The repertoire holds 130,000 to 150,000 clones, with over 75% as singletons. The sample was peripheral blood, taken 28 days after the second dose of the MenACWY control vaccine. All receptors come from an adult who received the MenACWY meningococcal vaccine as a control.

The CDR3 region has the DNA TGTGCCATCAGCCGCGAAGCGGGAGGGGGCCCCCAAGAGACCCAGTACTTC. Translating gives CAISREAGGGPQETQYF. The gene calls are TRBV10-3 and TRBJ2-5; the match to TRBD2 covers 10 bases. The J segment lost 1 base and the V segment lost 6 bases, leaving 11 bases of the junction unmatched. The CDR3 is 17 residues long. Germline CDR1 reads ENHRY; CDR2 reads SYGVKD.

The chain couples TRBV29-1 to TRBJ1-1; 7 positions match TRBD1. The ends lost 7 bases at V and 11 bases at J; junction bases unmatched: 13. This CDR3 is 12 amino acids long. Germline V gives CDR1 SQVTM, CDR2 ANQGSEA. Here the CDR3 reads CSAKQGTVDAFF. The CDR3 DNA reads TGCAGCGCAAAACAGGGGACGGTGGACGCTTTCTTT.

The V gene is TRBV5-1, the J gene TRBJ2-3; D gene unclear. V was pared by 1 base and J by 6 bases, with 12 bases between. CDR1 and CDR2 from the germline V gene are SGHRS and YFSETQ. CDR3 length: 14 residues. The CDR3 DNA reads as TGCGCCAGCAGCTTGAGTAGGGTAACCGATACGCAGTATTTT. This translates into CASSLSRVTDTQYF.

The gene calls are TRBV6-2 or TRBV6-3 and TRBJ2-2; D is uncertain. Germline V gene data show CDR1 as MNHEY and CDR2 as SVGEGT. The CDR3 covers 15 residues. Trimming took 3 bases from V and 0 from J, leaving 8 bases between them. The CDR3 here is CASSYWLPNTGELFF. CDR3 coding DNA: TGTGCCAGCAGTTATTGGCTCCCGAACACCGGGGAGCTGTTTTTT.

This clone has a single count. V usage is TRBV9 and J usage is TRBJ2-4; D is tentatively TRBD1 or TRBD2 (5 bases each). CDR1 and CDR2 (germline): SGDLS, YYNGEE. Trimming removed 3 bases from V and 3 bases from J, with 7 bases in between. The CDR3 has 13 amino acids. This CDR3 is CASSGGGKNIQYF. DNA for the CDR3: TGTGCCAGCAGCGGTGGGGGCAAAAACATTCAGTACTTC.

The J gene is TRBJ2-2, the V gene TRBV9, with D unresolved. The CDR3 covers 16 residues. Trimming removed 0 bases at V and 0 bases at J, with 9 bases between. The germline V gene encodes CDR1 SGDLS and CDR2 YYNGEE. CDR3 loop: CASSVAFGANTGELFF. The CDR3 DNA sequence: TGTGCCAGCAGCGTAGCTTTCGGCGCGAACACCGGGGAGCTGTTTTTT.

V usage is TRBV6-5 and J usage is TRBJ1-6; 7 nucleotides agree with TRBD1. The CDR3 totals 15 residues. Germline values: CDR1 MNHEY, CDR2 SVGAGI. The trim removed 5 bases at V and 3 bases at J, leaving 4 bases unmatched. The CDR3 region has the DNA TGTGCCAGCAGTATTGACAGGGACTATAATTCACCCCTCCACTTT. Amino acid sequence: CASSIDRDYNSPLHF.

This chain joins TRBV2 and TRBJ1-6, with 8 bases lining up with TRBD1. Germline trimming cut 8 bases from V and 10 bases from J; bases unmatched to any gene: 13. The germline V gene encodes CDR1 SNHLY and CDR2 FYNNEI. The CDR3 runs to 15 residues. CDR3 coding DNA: TGTGCCAGCGGATCAGGGGGCGGTCAGAGGTCACCCCTCCACTTT. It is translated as CASGSGGGQRSPLHF.

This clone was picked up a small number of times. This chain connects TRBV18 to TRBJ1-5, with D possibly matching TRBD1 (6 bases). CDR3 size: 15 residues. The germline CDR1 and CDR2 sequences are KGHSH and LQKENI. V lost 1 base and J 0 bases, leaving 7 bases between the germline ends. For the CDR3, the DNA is TGTGCCAGCTCACCACAGGGGGGTAGCAATCAGCCCCAGCATTTT. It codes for CASSPQGGSNQPQHF.

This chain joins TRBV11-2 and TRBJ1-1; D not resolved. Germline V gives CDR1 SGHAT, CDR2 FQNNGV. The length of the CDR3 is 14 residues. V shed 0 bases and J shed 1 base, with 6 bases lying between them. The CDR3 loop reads CASSLDGPNTEAFF. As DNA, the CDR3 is TGTGCCAGCAGCTTAGATGGTCCGAACACTGAAGCTTTCTTT.

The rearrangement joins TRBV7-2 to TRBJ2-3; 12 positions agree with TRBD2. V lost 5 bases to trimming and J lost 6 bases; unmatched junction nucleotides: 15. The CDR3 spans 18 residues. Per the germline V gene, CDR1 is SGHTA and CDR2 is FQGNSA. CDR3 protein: CASSTPELAGGRRDTQYF. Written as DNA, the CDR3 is TGTGCCAGCAGCACTCCCGAGCTAGCGGGGGGGCGGAGGGATACGCAGTATTTT.

The CDR3 DNA reads as TGTGCCAGCACCCCCACGGACAAGGGAGAGCAGTACTTC. Translation gives CASTPTDKGEQYF. The chain has TRBV12-3 or TRBV12-4 and TRBJ2-7; D is perhaps TRBD1 (5 bases). Trimming left V 7 bases short and J 7 bases short, with 17 bases between. CDR3 size: 13 residues.

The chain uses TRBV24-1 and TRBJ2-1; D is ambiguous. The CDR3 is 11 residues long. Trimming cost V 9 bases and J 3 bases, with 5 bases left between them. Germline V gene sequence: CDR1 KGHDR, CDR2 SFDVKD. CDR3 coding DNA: TGTGCCACCGGGATCTACAATGAGCAGTTCTTC. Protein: CATGIYNEQFF.

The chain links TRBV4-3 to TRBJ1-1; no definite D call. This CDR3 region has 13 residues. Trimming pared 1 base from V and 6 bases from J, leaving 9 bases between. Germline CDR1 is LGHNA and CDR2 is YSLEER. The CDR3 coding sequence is TGCGCCAGCAGCCAAGTCATCTGGGCTGAAGCTTTCTTT. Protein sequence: CASSQVIWAEAFF.

In nucleotides, the CDR3 is TGTGCCACCAGCAGAGACCGCCCAAGTTCCTCCTACGAGCAGTACTTC. It codes for CATSRDRPSSSYEQYF. The V and J genes are TRBV15 and TRBJ2-7; D unresolved. V dropped 0 bases and J dropped 0 bases, with 12 bases sitting between them. There are 16 residues in the CDR3. Germline CDR1 reads LNHNV; CDR2 reads YYDKDF (reference sequence).

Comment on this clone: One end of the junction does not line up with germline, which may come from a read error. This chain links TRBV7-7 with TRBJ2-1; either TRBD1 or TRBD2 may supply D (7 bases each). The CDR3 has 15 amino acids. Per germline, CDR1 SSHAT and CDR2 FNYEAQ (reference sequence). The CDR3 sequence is CASSLRDSGDNEQFF. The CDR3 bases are TGTGCTAGCAGCTTAAGGGACAGCGGGGACAATGAGCAGTTCTTC.

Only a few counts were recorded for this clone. The CDR3 protein is CATSRDPPRTGRSPLHF. Here the CDR3 DNA reads TGTGCCACCAGCAGAGATCCCCCTAGGACAGGGCGTTCACCCCTCCACTTT. The chain combines TRBV15 with TRBJ1-6, with TRBD1 matching over 8 bases. The junction had 10 bases not matched to a gene; V was cut back by 0 bases and J by 9 bases. Germline loops: CDR1 LNHNV, CDR2 YYDKDF (reference sequence). The length of the CDR3 is 17 residues.

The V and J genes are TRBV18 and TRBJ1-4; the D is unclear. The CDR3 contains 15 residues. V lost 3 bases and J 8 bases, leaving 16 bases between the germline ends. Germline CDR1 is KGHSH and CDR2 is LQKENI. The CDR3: CASSPARSPGEKLFF. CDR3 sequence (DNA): TGTGCCAGCTCACCTGCTAGGTCGCCTGGGGAAAAACTGTTTTTT.

In DNA, the CDR3 is TGTGCCAGCAGTTACGGGCAGTCGGAAGCTTTCTTT. As protein: CASSYGQSEAFF. V and J are TRBV6-2 or TRBV6-3 and TRBJ1-1, with D hard to call. From germline, CDR1 is MNHEY and CDR2 SVGEGT. Trimming took off 2 bases at V and 8 bases at J, with 9 bases between the two ends. This CDR3 is built from 12 residues.

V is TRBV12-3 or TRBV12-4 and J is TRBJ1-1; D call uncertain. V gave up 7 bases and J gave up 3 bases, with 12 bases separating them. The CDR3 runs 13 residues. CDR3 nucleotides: TGTGCCAGCACCCTTCAGGATTACACTGAAGCTTTCTTT. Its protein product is CASTLQDYTEAFF.

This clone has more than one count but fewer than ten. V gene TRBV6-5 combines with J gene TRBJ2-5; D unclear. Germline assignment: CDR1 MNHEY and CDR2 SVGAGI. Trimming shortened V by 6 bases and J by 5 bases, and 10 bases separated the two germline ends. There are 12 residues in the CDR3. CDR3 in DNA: TGTGCCAGCAGGTCGCAAGGGGAGACCCAGTACTTC. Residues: CASRSQGETQYF.

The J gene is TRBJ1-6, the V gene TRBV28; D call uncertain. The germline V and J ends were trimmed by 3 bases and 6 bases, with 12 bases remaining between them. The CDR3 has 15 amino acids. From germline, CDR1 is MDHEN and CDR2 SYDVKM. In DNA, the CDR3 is TGTGCCAGCAGTTTGTTCAGGAATGGTAATTCACCCCTCCACTTT. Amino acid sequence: CASSLFRNGNSPLHF.

CDR3 in amino acids: CASSQTLSGQGQETQYF. Here the CDR3 DNA reads TGCGCCAGCAGCCAGACGCTTTCGGGACAGGGACAAGAGACCCAGTACTTC. The genes are TRBV4-3 and TRBJ2-5; 9 bases align to TRBD1. Trimming at V came to 3 bases and at J to 2 bases, leaving 10 bases not matched to a gene. Germline CDR1 is LGHNA and CDR2 is YSLEER. The CDR3 runs 17 residues.

CDR3 DNA sequence: TGTGCCACCAGCAGAGGGGGGCGGGGTAGCGATGGCTACACCTTC. This sequence encodes CATSRGGRGSDGYTF. The chain employs TRBV15 and TRBJ1-2; a weak D match, TRBD1 (6 bases). CDR1 and CDR2 from the germline V gene are LNHNV and YYDKDF (reference sequence). The CDR3 is 15 residues long. The ends were cut back, 1 base at V and 6 bases at J, with 15 bases in the middle.

CDR3: CASNLQGGSDTQYF. DNA for the CDR3: TGTGCCAGCAACCTACAGGGTGGGTCAGATACGCAGTATTTT. V and J are TRBV7-9 and TRBJ2-3; TRBD1 might be the D (6 bases). This CDR3 has 14 amino acids. V lost 7 bases and J lost 4, with 15 bases in between. CDR1 and CDR2 (germline): SEHNR, FQNEAQ (reference sequence).

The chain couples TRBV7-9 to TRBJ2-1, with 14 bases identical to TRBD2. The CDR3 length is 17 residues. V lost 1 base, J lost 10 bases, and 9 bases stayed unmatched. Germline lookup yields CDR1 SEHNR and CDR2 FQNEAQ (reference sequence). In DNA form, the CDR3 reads TGTGCCAGCAGCTTAGGGTATGGGACTAGCGGGAGTGGGGAGCAGTTCTTC. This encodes CASSLGYGTSGSGEQFF.

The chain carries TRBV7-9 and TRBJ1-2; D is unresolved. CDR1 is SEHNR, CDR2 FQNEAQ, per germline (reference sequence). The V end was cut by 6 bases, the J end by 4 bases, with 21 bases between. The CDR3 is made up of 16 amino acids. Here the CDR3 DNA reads TGTGCCAGCAGTCGTCACGGTTCTGCGGTTGGCTATGGCTACACCTTC. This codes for CASSRHGSAVGYGYTF.